These 24 T cell receptor beta chains originate from one sample sequenced in a study of cytomegalovirus exposure and HLA in healthy donors. Amplification used 60 Vbeta primers and 13 Jbeta primers. Using immunoSEQ multiplex PCR, the repertoire was profiled, and TCRdb retains in-frame clones only, with some absent. The table has hundreds of thousands of clones, around four fifths seen once; the top ten hold roughly 2.5%. Sequenced: PBMCs. The receptors were gathered from a woman aged 55-69 years in good health and CMV-seropositive.

The chain has TRBV5-6 and TRBJ1-1, with D unclear. Looked up from germline, CDR1 is SGHDT and CDR2 is YYEEEE. The CDR3 sequence is 13 residues long. Trimming left V 0 bases short and J 3 bases short, with 6 bases between. The CDR3 reads CASSLAVDTEAFF. The CDR3, as DNA: TGTGCCAGCAGCTTGGCGGTTGACACTGAAGCTTTCTTT.

The chain carries TRBV2 and TRBJ2-3; no reliable D call. The CDR3 extends over 14 amino acids. With 2 bases removed from V and 3 bases from J, the gap between germline ends came to 9 bases. Germline V gene sequence: CDR1 SNHLY, CDR2 FYNNEI. Here the CDR3 reads CASSELTRTDTQYF. The CDR3 region has the DNA TGTGCCAGCAGTGAACTGACAAGAACAGATACGCAGTATTTT.

The gene calls are TRBV30 and TRBJ1-4; TRBD1 agrees at 8 bases. Germline trimming cut 2 bases from V and 2 bases from J; bases unmatched to any gene: 4. The V gene's germline CDR1 is GTSNPN and CDR2 SVGIG (reference sequence). The CDR3 contains 15 residues. The CDR3 is CAWSPRTGTNEKLFF. The CDR3 DNA sequence: TGTGCCTGGAGTCCGAGGACAGGGACTAATGAAAAACTGTTTTTT.

V usage is TRBV5-4 and J usage is TRBJ2-7, with a tentative D call TRBD2 (6 bases). CDR3 length: 14 amino acids. Trimming left V 2 bases short and J 6 bases short, with 15 bases between. CDR1 is SGHNT, CDR2 YYREEE, per germline (reference sequence). DNA for the CDR3: TGTGCCAGCAGCTTCGATCGGGAGATGGGCGAGCAGTACTTC. This codes for CASSFDREMGEQYF.

This chain joins TRBV5-1 and TRBJ2-5; 7 bases match TRBD1. This CDR3 region has 13 residues. V lost 4 bases to trimming and J lost 5 bases; unmatched junction nucleotides: 5. Germline V CDR1 and CDR2: SGHRS, YFSETQ. The CDR3 coding sequence is TGCGCCAGCAGCCAGACAGGGATGGAGACCCAGTACTTC. Translating it yields CASSQTGMETQYF.

The chain couples TRBV15 to TRBJ1-6; the D is unclear. Germline V CDR1 and CDR2: LNHNV, YYDKDF (reference sequence). Deletions cut 2 bases from V and 0 bases from J, with 14 bases between. CDR3 length equals 18 residues. CDR3 in DNA: TGTGCCACCAGCAGACCTTACGGGAGAAGCTCCTATAATTCACCCCTCCACTTT. Its translation is CATSRPYGRSSYNSPLHF.

This chain uses TRBV5-1 with TRBJ2-1, with 9 nucleotides matching TRBD2. V lost 4 bases and J lost 4; bases outside the gene matches: 6. CDR3 length: 15 residues. Per the germline V gene, CDR1 is SGHRS and CDR2 is YFSETQ. This CDR3 reads CASSLSGGVYNEQFF. CDR3 in DNA: TGCGCCAGCAGCCTTAGCGGGGGAGTTTACAATGAGCAGTTCTTC.

The V gene is TRBV11-2, the J gene TRBJ1-1; no clear D gene. Looked up from germline, CDR1 is SGHAT and CDR2 is FQNNGV. The CDR3 is made up of 15 amino acids. The ends were cut back, 6 bases at V and 1 base at J, with 15 bases in the middle. The CDR3 nucleotides read TGTGCCAGCAGGACCGCGCTCGCGGGGAACACTGAAGCTTTCTTT. It is translated as CASRTALAGNTEAFF.

The rearrangement links TRBV5-1 to TRBJ1-1; 7 bases line up with TRBD1. Germline V gene lookup returns CDR1 SGHRS and CDR2 YFSETQ. The CDR3 is 12 residues long. J lost 5 bases, V lost 4 bases, and 2 bases had no gene match. CDR3 sequence reads: CASSRDRTEAFF. CDR3 nucleotide sequence: TGCGCCAGCAGCAGGGACAGAACTGAAGCTTTCTTT.

The gene calls are TRBV28 and TRBJ2-5; weak D call: TRBD2 (5 bases). The ends were cut back, 5 bases at V and 5 bases at J, with 12 bases in the middle. CDR1 and CDR2 (germline): MDHEN, SYDVKM. The CDR3 runs 13 residues. DNA of the CDR3: TGTGCCAGCAGTCTACTAGAGGTGGAGACCCAGTACTTC. It specifies CASSLLEVETQYF.

This sequence joins TRBV20-1 and TRBJ2-7; D uncertain. CDR1 is DFQATT and CDR2 is SNEGSKA in the germline V gene (reference sequence). Trimming removed 2 bases at V and 1 base at J, with 3 bases between. The CDR3 loop spans 11 amino acids. The CDR3 coding sequence is TGCAGTGCTAGATCTTCCTACGAGCAGTACTTC. Translating gives CSARSSYEQYF.

The chain recombines TRBV7-9 with TRBJ2-7; D is unclear. Trimming pared 1 base from V and 2 bases from J, leaving 6 bases between. Germline lookup yields CDR1 SEHNR and CDR2 FQNEAQ (reference sequence). The CDR3 has 13 amino acids. The CDR3 nucleotides are TGTGCCAGCAGCTTAGTACACCCCTACGAGCAGTACTTC. Translated: CASSLVHPYEQYF.

This clone showed up just a few times. The V and J genes are TRBV9 and TRBJ2-1; TRBD2 aligns across 7 bases. CDR1 SGDLS and CDR2 YYNGEE come from the germline V gene. This CDR3 spans 15 amino acids. V was clipped by 1 base and J by 6 bases; unmatched bases: 7. CDR3 nucleotide sequence: TGTGCCAGCAGCGTATTGGCGGGAGTCAGCAATGAGCAGTTCTTC. This translates into CASSVLAGVSNEQFF. The full variable domain, in which reference TRBV9 and TRBJ2-1 provide the parts outside the CDR3, is DSGVTQTPKHLITATGQRVTLRCSPRSGDLSVYWYQQSLDQGLQFLIQYYNGEERAKGNILERFSAQQFPDLHSELNLSSLELGDSALYFCASSVLAGVSNEQFFGPGTRLTVL.

This clone was seen at least ten times. The chain recombines TRBV5-4 with TRBJ2-1; 9 bases agree with TRBD2. Germline assignment: CDR1 SGHNT and CDR2 YYREEE (reference sequence). V lost 3 bases, J lost 7 bases, and 8 bases stayed unmatched. The CDR3 runs 15 residues. CDR3 in amino acids: CASSSAGGLANEQFF. The CDR3 bases are TGTGCCAGCAGCTCCGCGGGGGGGCTGGCGAATGAGCAGTTCTTC.

This chain connects TRBV27 to TRBJ2-5; 10 bases line up with TRBD2. In germline, CDR1 is MNHEY, CDR2 SMNVEV (reference sequence). This CDR3 comprises 16 residues. V lost 5 bases, J lost 11 bases, and 17 bases stayed unmatched. CDR3 residues: CASSLLPSGGAGEQYF. The CDR3 bases are TGTGCCAGCAGTCTACTCCCGAGCGGGGGGGCCGGGGAGCAGTACTTC.

The genes are TRBV6-1 and TRBJ2-1; tentatively, D is TRBD1 (5 bases). The CDR3 has 12 amino acids. V lost 10 bases and J 4 bases, leaving 11 bases between the germline ends. In germline, CDR1 is MNHNS, CDR2 SASEGT. CDR3 in amino acids: CATTTAYNEQFF. The CDR3, as DNA: TGTGCCACCACGACAGCGTACAATGAGCAGTTCTTC.

The J gene is TRBJ1-3, the V gene TRBV19; 9 bases are shared with TRBD1. Unmatched junction bases numbered 4, after V lost 7 bases and J lost 3 bases. This CDR3 region has 14 residues. Germline lookup yields CDR1 LNHDA and CDR2 SQIVND (reference sequence). In nucleotides, the CDR3 is TGTGCCAGTAAAGAGACAGGGGGTGGAAACACCATATATTTT. Translating gives CASKETGGGNTIYF.

The V call is TRBV27, the J call TRBJ1-5; perhaps TRBD1 as D (6 bases). The germline CDR1 and CDR2 sequences are MNHEY and SMNVEV (reference sequence). V was pared by 6 bases and J by 6 bases, with 12 bases between. The CDR3 is 13 amino acids. The CDR3 loop is CASSPGQFQPQHF. Here the CDR3 DNA reads TGTGCCAGCAGCCCCGGACAGTTTCAGCCCCAGCATTTT.

The V and J genes are TRBV30 and TRBJ1-1; D is unclear. V was pared by 4 bases and J by 5 bases, with 5 bases between. The germline V gene encodes CDR1 GTSNPN and CDR2 SVGIG (reference sequence). CDR3 length: 10 amino acids. The CDR3 DNA is TGTGCCTGGACGGGGACTGAAGCTTTCTTT. Encoded protein: CAWTGTEAFF. The complete variable domain, with remaining parts taken from reference TRBV30 and TRBJ1-1, reads SQTIHQWPATLVQPVGSPLSLECTVEGTSNPNLYWYRQAAGRGLQLLFYSVGIGQISSEVPQNLSASRPQDRQFILSSKKLLLSDSGFYLCAWTGTEAFFGQGTRLTVV.

The chain joins TRBV19 to TRBJ1-4; tentatively, D is TRBD1 (6 bases). CDR3 length: 13 amino acids. Germline V gene lookup returns CDR1 LNHDA and CDR2 SQIVND (reference sequence). V was clipped by 8 bases and J by 7 bases, with 14 bases between them. This chain's CDR3 is CASSRQDPEKLFF. CDR3 nucleotide sequence: TGTGCCAGTTCGAGACAGGACCCTGAAAAACTGTTTTTT.

The CDR3 reads CASSFSSDKPYNEQFF. CDR3 coding DNA: TGTGCCAGCAGTTTTTCGTCAGACAAGCCTTACAATGAGCAGTTCTTC. The V gene is TRBV27, the J gene TRBJ2-1; D uncertain. Looked up from germline, CDR1 is MNHEY and CDR2 is SMNVEV (reference sequence). V lost 3 bases and J lost 4, with 16 bases in between. This CDR3 has 16 amino acids.

This chain joins TRBV30 and TRBJ2-7; 11 nucleotides agree with TRBD1. The CDR3 totals 16 residues. J gave up 7 bases and V 0 bases, and 11 bases lay outside the gene matches. From germline, CDR1 is GTSNPN and CDR2 SVGIG (reference sequence). This CDR3 is CAWSVQWDRGRGEQYF. The CDR3 nucleotides are TGTGCCTGGAGTGTACAATGGGACAGGGGGAGGGGGGAGCAGTACTTC.

This sequence joins TRBV6-1 and TRBJ1-1, with D possibly TRBD1 on 5 matching bases. V shed 2 bases and J shed 4 bases, with 11 bases lying between them. Germline V gene lookup returns CDR1 MNHNS and CDR2 SASEGT. This CDR3 region has 14 residues. The CDR3 protein is CASSERRVTTEAFF. The CDR3 DNA is TGTGCCAGCAGTGAACGCAGGGTGACCACTGAAGCTTTCTTT.

The chain has TRBV2 and TRBJ1-1; 7 positions match TRBD1. Germline-derived CDR1 and CDR2 are SNHLY and FYNNEI. There are 14 residues in the CDR3. V shed 10 bases, J shed 5 bases, and the junction held 13 bases outside the gene matches. The CDR3 DNA is TGTGCCACCAACATCGAGGGGGCAGAGACTGAAGCTTTCTTT. It is translated as CATNIEGAETEAFF.